One and the same sample provided the 27 T cell receptor beta chains below, sequenced in a study of beta chain features in type 1 diabetes. What was sequenced were expressed TCRB transcripts, since all of the isolated RNA had been reverse transcribed. The method was immunoSEQ multiplex PCR; TCRdb's version includes in-frame clones alone and lacks a portion of them. The table includes some 350,000 clones, roughly 12% detected once. Study-wide results and caveats: TCRB CDR3s from Type 1 diabetes patients were moderately but significantly shorter in all four CD4+ subsets.

Their antigen targets remain unknown. Sequencing was carried out using naive CD4+ T cells from blood. All receptors derive from a woman aged 18-35 years with type 1 diabetes.

The chain has TRBV29-1 and TRBJ1-1; 12 bases line up with TRBD1. V shed 4 bases and J 8 bases; nucleotides not matched to a gene: 5. Germline assignment: CDR1 SQVTM and CDR2 ANQGSEA. The CDR3 contains 13 residues. The CDR3 region has the DNA TGCAGCGTTGCTGGGACAGGGGGCGCGGAAGCTTTCTTT. Protein sequence: CSVAGTGGAEAFF.

The genes are TRBV4-1 and TRBJ2-1, with TRBD2 matching 9 bases. The germline CDR1 and CDR2 sequences are MGHRA and YSYEKL. V lost 2 bases to trimming and J lost 7 bases; unmatched junction nucleotides: 9. The CDR3 loop spans 16 amino acids. The CDR3 loop is CASSQPGLAQQNEQFF. As DNA, the CDR3 is TGCGCCAGCAGCCAACCGGGACTAGCCCAGCAAAATGAGCAGTTCTTC.

This clone was detected only a few times. This chain links TRBV15 with TRBJ2-3, with 11 positions matching TRBD2. The CDR3 spans 16 residues. The V gene's germline CDR1 is LNHNV and CDR2 YYDKDF (reference sequence). V gave up 3 bases and J gave up 2 bases; unmatched junction bases: 4. CDR3 in DNA: TGTGCCACCAGCAGGAGACTAGCGGGGTCCACAGATACGCAGTATTTT. It encodes CATSRRLAGSTDTQYF.

The sample holds a few counts of this clone. This CDR3 reads CASSLGGSSGNEQFF. CDR3 nucleotides: TGCGCCAGCAGCTTGGGCGGGAGCTCCGGCAATGAGCAGTTCTTC. The chain joins TRBV5-1 to TRBJ2-1, with 7 bases aligning to TRBD2. This CDR3 spans 15 amino acids. Germline lookup yields CDR1 SGHRS and CDR2 YFSETQ. Trimming cost V 0 bases and J 6 bases; bases outside gene matches: 6.

This clone has a handful of counts. DNA for the CDR3: TGTGCCAGCAGCTCGAAGACTAGCGGATACAATGAGCAGTTCTTC. This encodes CASSSKTSGYNEQFF. V usage is TRBV5-4 and J usage is TRBJ2-1; TRBD2 agrees at 9 bases. V was pared by 3 bases and J by 4 bases, with 5 bases of the junction left unmatched. This CDR3 region has 15 residues. The germline V gene has CDR1 SGHNT and CDR2 YYREEE (reference sequence).

A few counts support this clone. V and J are TRBV19 and TRBJ2-5, with a tentative D call TRBD2 (6 bases). CDR3 length equals 14 residues. The germline CDR1 and CDR2 sequences are LNHDA and SQIVND (reference sequence). V was pared by 3 bases and J by 10 bases, with 18 bases between. As DNA, the CDR3 is TGTGCCAGTAGTATCGGCGGAGAGGGAGGTGGCCAGTACTTC. This gives the protein CASSIGGEGGGQYF.

This clone was detected a few times. DNA for the CDR3: TGTGCCAGCTCACGTGGAGGTGTGGGTGGCTACACCTTC. It yields the protein CASSRGGVGGYTF. The J gene is TRBJ1-2, the V gene TRBV18; D call uncertain. Germline V gene data show CDR1 as KGHSH and CDR2 as LQKENI. V lost 4 bases and J lost 7, with 13 bases in between. CDR3 size: 13 residues.

This clone was counted only a few times. The chain combines TRBV6-5 with TRBJ2-7, with a possible D match to TRBD1 (6 bases). The CDR3 runs 13 residues. In germline, CDR1 is MNHEY, CDR2 SVGAGI. V lost 6 bases and J lost 2, with 11 bases in between. The CDR3 nucleotides read TGTGCCAGCAGGCAGGGGTTGGCCTACGAGCAGTACGTC. Translating gives CASRQGLAYEQYV.

The rearrangement links TRBV11-2 to TRBJ2-7; the D gene is possibly TRBD2 (6 bases). There are 15 residues in the CDR3. Germline CDR1 reads SGHAT; CDR2 reads FQNNGV. The ends were cut back, 1 base at V and 2 bases at J, with 12 bases in the middle. The CDR3 protein is CASSLVGGTAYEQYF. Here the CDR3 DNA reads TGTGCCAGCAGCTTAGTTGGCGGGACCGCCTACGAGCAGTACTTC.

Turning to this clone: Other DNA variants within this sample encode the same CDR3. V and J are TRBV7-9 and TRBJ2-5, with TRBD2 identical over 10 bases. The CDR3 runs to 15 residues. V was clipped by 5 bases and J by 2 bases; unmatched bases: 5. Germline V CDR1 and CDR2: SEHNR, FQNEAQ (reference sequence). CDR3 loop: CASSTGLADQETQYF. The CDR3 region has the DNA TGTGCCAGCAGCACTGGACTAGCGGATCAAGAGACCCAGTACTTC.

The table lists this clone with a few counts. The chain employs TRBV9 and TRBJ2-1; D possibly corresponds to TRBD1 (6 bases). V lost 3 bases to trimming and J lost 7 bases, with 8 bases between them. The CDR3 spans 12 residues. The germline CDR1 and CDR2 sequences are SGDLS and YYNGEE. CDR3 sequence: CASSGTGNEQFF. The CDR3 DNA sequence: TGTGCCAGCAGCGGAACAGGGAATGAGCAGTTCTTC.

This clone was seen a handful of times. This chain connects TRBV30 to TRBJ2-5; 9 bases match TRBD2. CDR1 GTSNPN and CDR2 SVGIG come from the germline V gene (reference sequence). Trimming took 2 bases from V and 13 from J; bases not matched to a gene: 17. This CDR3 comprises 15 residues. CDR3 loop: CAWSINSTPQGLAYF. DNA of the CDR3: TGTGCCTGGAGTATCAATTCCACCCCCCAGGGACTAGCGTACTTC.

This clone was detected a few times. V usage is TRBV5-4 and J usage is TRBJ2-1; 9 nucleotides line up with TRBD2. CDR1 SGHNT and CDR2 YYREEE come from the germline V gene (reference sequence). After removal of 2 bases from V and 9 bases from J, the junction contained 9 bases not matched to a gene. The CDR3 length is 15 residues. This CDR3 reads CASSLDLAGEGEQFF. The CDR3 DNA is TGTGCCAGCAGCTTAGATTTAGCGGGAGAGGGTGAGCAGTTCTTC.

This clone was seen a handful of times. The identical CDR3 is also encoded by other nucleotide sequences in the sample. V and J are TRBV2 and TRBJ2-2; D is undetermined. CDR3 length equals 11 residues. The ends were cut back, 6 bases at V and 3 bases at J, with 2 bases in the middle. In germline, CDR1 is SNHLY, CDR2 FYNNEI. In nucleotides, the CDR3 is TGTGCCAGCAGCTACACCGGGGAGCTGTTTTTT. This codes for CASSYTGELFF.

This clone was recorded a few times. The genes are TRBV7-2 and TRBJ2-1; 14 bases are shared with TRBD2. V was pared by 4 bases and J by 8 bases, with 10 bases of the junction left unmatched. Germline values: CDR1 SGHTA, CDR2 FQGNSA. This CDR3 is 17 amino acids long. CDR3 in DNA: TGTGCCAGCAGCTCTCCCGCTGGGACTAGCGGGAGTCATGAGCAGTTCTTC. Amino acids: CASSSPAGTSGSHEQFF.

This clone was seen a few times. This chain uses TRBV5-1 with TRBJ2-3; TRBD2 might be the D (6 bases). Trimming removed 4 bases at V and 6 bases at J, with 15 bases between. The CDR3 extends over 14 amino acids. The V gene's germline CDR1 is SGHRS and CDR2 YFSETQ. The CDR3 DNA reads TGCGCCAGCAGCCCGCAGGGAGGATCGGATACGCAGTATTTT. Translation gives CASSPQGGSDTQYF.

The sample holds a few counts of this clone. The CDR3 spells CASSFVRRRALTEAFF. Here the CDR3 DNA reads TGTGCCAGCAGCTTCGTCCGGCGCAGGGCTCTCACTGAAGCTTTCTTT. This chain connects TRBV5-6 to TRBJ1-1; tentative D call: TRBD1 (5 bases). Per germline, CDR1 SGHDT and CDR2 YYEEEE. V was trimmed by 2 bases and J by 4 bases, leaving 18 bases between them. The CDR3 runs to 16 residues.

This clone was detected a few times. This chain joins TRBV11-1 and TRBJ2-7; 10 nucleotides agree with TRBD1. This CDR3 has 16 amino acids. The junction had 6 bases not matched to a gene; V was cut back by 0 bases and J by 4 bases. CDR1 is SGHAT and CDR2 is FQDESV in the germline V gene (reference sequence). CDR3 residues: CASSLAGTGESYEQYF. CDR3 nucleotide sequence: TGTGCCAGCAGCTTAGCAGGGACAGGGGAGTCATACGAGCAGTACTTC.

The CDR3 sequence: CASSLEQGAYEQYF. For the CDR3, the DNA is TGCGCCAGCAGCTTGGAGCAGGGGGCCTACGAGCAGTACTTC. The V gene is TRBV5-1, the J gene TRBJ2-7; 7 bases fit TRBD1. V shed 0 bases and J 2 bases; nucleotides not matched to a gene: 2. The length of the CDR3 is 14 residues. Germline V gene sequence: CDR1 SGHRS, CDR2 YFSETQ.

This clone was observed a handful of times. This chain uses TRBV5-1 with TRBJ2-1; 9 bases fit TRBD2. CDR1 and CDR2 from the germline V gene are SGHRS and YFSETQ. The V and J ends lost 4 bases and 7 bases, in that order; junction bases with no gene match: 15. The CDR3 runs to 17 residues. The CDR3 region has the DNA TGCGCCAGCAGCCAGGGGGTTAGCGGGAGCCTCCAGAATGAGCAGTTCTTC. Amino acid sequence: CASSQGVSGSLQNEQFF.

This clone has just a few counts. This CDR3 reads CASKLAAPSREQFF. CDR3 nucleotides: TGTGCCAGCAAACTAGCGGCCCCAAGCCGGGAGCAGTTCTTC. The J gene is TRBJ2-1, the V gene TRBV5-6, with 8 bases aligning to TRBD2. Germline-derived CDR1 and CDR2 are SGHDT and YYEEEE. CDR3 size: 14 residues. Germline trimming cut 6 bases from V and 10 bases from J; bases unmatched to any gene: 12. The full variable domain, in which reference TRBV5-6 and TRBJ2-1 provide the parts outside the CDR3, is DAGVTQSPTHLIKTRGQQVTLRCSPKSGHDTVSWYQQALGQGPQFIFQYYEEEERQRGNFPDRFSGHQFPNYSSELNVNALLLGDSALYLCASKLAAPSREQFFGPGTRLTVL.

V is TRBV18 and J is TRBJ1-1; D is ambiguous. Trimming left V 6 bases short and J 4 bases short, with 12 bases between. The CDR3 sequence is 13 residues long. Looked up from germline, CDR1 is KGHSH and CDR2 is LQKENI. The CDR3: CASSDHRSTEAFF. The DNA of the CDR3 is TGTGCCAGCTCCGATCACCGGAGCACTGAAGCTTTCTTT.

This chain connects TRBV27 to TRBJ2-5; D is possibly TRBD1 (5 bases). Trimming removed 4 bases at V and 7 bases at J, with 7 bases between. The CDR3 totals 11 residues. Germline CDR1 MNHEY, CDR2 SMNVEV (reference sequence). Here the CDR3 DNA reads TGTGCCAGCAGTTCCCAGGGGACCCAGTACTTC. It yields the protein CASSSQGTQYF.

Ten or more counts support this clone. The genes are TRBV29-1 and TRBJ2-5; D not resolved. Trimming pared 4 bases from V and 2 bases from J, leaving 8 bases between. This CDR3 spans 12 amino acids. Looked up from germline, CDR1 is SQVTM and CDR2 is ANQGSEA. The CDR3 bases are TGCAGCGTTGTCAGGATACAAGAGACCCAGTACTTC. Translated, it gives CSVVRIQETQYF. The full variable domain, rest sourced from reference TRBV29-1 and TRBJ2-5, is SAVISQKPSRDICQRGTSLTIQCQVDSQVTMMFWYRQQPGQSLTLIATANQGSEATYESGFVIDKFPISRPNLTFSTLTVSNMSPEDSSIYLCSVVRIQETQYFGPGTRLLVL.

A few counts support this clone. This rearrangement joins TRBV28 to TRBJ2-7, with TRBD2 matching over 14 bases. The CDR3 runs to 19 residues. Trimming cost V 8 bases and J 5 bases; bases outside gene matches: 20. Germline loops: CDR1 MDHEN, CDR2 SYDVKM. In DNA, the CDR3 is TGTGCCAGCCCCCCCTCGGGGGGTACGGGACTAGCGGGAGTCAACGAGCAGTACTTC. Its translation is CASPPSGGTGLAGVNEQYF.

The rearrangement links TRBV19 to TRBJ2-7; TRBD1 agrees at 9 bases. Germline CDR1 reads LNHDA; CDR2 reads SQIVND (reference sequence). The CDR3 sequence is 15 residues long. With 1 base clipped from V and 2 bases from J, the junction kept 3 bases outside the gene matches. This chain's CDR3 is CASSIVGQGPYEQYF. In DNA, the CDR3 is TGTGCCAGTAGTATAGTGGGACAGGGACCCTACGAGCAGTACTTC.

This chain uses TRBV30 with TRBJ2-3; 7 positions match TRBD1. Germline values: CDR1 GTSNPN, CDR2 SVGIG (reference sequence). This CDR3 is 15 amino acids long. V shed 0 bases and J 3 bases; nucleotides not matched to a gene: 6. The CDR3 region has the DNA TGTGCCTGGAGTGTCCGCCCCAGGGGGACAGATACGCAGTATTTT. Translated: CAWSVRPRGTDTQYF.